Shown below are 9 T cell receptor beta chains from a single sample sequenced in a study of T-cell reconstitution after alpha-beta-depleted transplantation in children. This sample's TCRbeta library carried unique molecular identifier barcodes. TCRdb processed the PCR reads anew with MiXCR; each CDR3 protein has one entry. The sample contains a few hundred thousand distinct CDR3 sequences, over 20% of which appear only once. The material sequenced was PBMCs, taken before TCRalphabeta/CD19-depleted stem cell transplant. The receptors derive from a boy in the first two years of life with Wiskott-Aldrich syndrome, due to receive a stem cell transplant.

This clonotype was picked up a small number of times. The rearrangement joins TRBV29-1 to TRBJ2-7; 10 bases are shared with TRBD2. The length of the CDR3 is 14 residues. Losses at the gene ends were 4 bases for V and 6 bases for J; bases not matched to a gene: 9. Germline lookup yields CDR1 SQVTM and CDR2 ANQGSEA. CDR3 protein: CSVGPLAGAGEQYF. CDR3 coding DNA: TGCAGCGTTGGGCCTCTAGCGGGAGCAGGCGAGCAGTACTTC.

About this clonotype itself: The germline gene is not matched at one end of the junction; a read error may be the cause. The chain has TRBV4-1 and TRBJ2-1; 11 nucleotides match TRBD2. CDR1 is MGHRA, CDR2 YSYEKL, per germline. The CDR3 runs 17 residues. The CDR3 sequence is CASSQDPGLAAYNEQSF. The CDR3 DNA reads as TGCGCCAGCAGCCAAGACCCGGGACTAGCGGCTTACAATGAGCAGTCCTTC.

In DNA, the CDR3 is TGCGCCAGCAGCAACGGGACAGGGAGAAACACCATATATTTT. It specifies CASSNGTGRNTIYF. The chain uses TRBV5-1 and TRBJ1-3; TRBD1 matches 9 bases. The CDR3 totals 14 residues. Trimming took 4 bases from V and 5 from J; bases not matched to a gene: 4. The V gene's germline CDR1 is SGHRS and CDR2 YFSETQ. Complete variable domain (other parts from reference TRBV5-1 and TRBJ1-3): KAGVTQTPRYLIKTRGQQVTLSCSPISGHRSVSWYQQTPGQGLQFLFEYFSETQRNKGNFPGRFSGRQFSNSRSEMNVSTLELGDSALYLCASSNGTGRNTIYFGEGSWLTVV.

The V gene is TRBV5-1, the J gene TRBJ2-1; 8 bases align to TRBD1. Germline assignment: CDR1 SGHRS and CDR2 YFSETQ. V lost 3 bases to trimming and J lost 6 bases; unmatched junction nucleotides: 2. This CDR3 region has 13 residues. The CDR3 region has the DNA TGCGCCAGCAGCTGGGGACAGGTCAATGAGCAGTTCTTC. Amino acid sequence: CASSWGQVNEQFF.

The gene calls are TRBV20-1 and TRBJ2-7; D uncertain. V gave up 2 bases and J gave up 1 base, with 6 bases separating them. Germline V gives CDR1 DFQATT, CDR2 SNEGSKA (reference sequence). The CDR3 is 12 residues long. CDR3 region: CSARRISYEQYF. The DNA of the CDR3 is TGCAGTGCTAGAAGGATATCCTACGAGCAGTACTTC.

The CDR3 nucleotides read TGTGCCAGCAGTGAATATCTTCGGGGGTCTAGCGGCACGGAGACCCAGTACTTC. Translation gives CASSEYLRGSSGTETQYF. The genes are TRBV2 and TRBJ2-5, with 7 bases that match TRBD2. There are 18 residues in the CDR3. Germline CDR1 is SNHLY and CDR2 is FYNNEI. After removal of 2 bases from V and 5 bases from J, the junction contained 17 bases not matched to a gene.

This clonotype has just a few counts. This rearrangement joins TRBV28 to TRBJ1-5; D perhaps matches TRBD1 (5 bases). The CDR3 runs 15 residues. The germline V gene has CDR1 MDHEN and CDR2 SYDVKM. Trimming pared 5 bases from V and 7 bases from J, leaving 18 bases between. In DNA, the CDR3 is TGTGCCAGCAGTCCGATAACCCAGGGAAAGCAGCCCCAGCATTTT. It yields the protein CASSPITQGKQPQHF. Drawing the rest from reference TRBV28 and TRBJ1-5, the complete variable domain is DVKVTQSSRYLVKRTGEKVFLECVQDMDHENMFWYRQDPGLGLRLIYFSYDVKMKEKGDIPEGYSVSREKKERFSLILESASTNQTSMYLCASSPITQGKQPQHFGDGTRLSIL.

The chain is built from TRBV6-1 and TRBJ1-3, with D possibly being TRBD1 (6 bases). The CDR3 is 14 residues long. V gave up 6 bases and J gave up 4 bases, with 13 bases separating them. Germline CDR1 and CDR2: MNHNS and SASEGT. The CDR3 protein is CASRPTGRGNTIYF. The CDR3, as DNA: TGTGCCAGCAGGCCCACAGGGAGGGGAAACACCATATATTTT.

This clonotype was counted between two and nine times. CDR3 DNA sequence: TGCGCCAGCAGCTTGCTGGGACCATTCGATTACGAGCAGTACTTC. Protein: CASSLLGPFDYEQYF. The chain uses TRBV5-1 and TRBJ2-7; tentatively, D is TRBD1 or TRBD2 (5 bases each). Germline CDR1 SGHRS, CDR2 YFSETQ. V gave up 1 base and J gave up 4 bases, with 15 bases separating them. This CDR3 contains 15 residues.